This T cell receptor (beta chain) originates from a study of T-cell reconstitution after alpha-beta-depleted transplantation in children. This CDR3 is built from 15 residues. Germline CDR1 SEHNR, CDR2 FQNEAQ (reference sequence). V dropped 8 bases and J dropped 6; count of bases not matched to a gene: 9. This clonotype was counted ten times or more. Its specificity is unknown. TCRbeta library construction was performed incorporating unique molecular identifiers. TCRdb recomputed calls from the PCR reads with MiXCR, one row per CDR3 protein. This table has some 840,000 distinct CDR3 sequences, 16% appearing once. Regarding the study as a whole: The study reportedly traced alpha-beta T cells about two months after transplant to several hundred expanded graft clones.

The material was PBMCs, mostly from graft donor cells, obtained 360 days after TCRalphabeta/CD19-depleted stem cell transplant. The chain recombines TRBV7-9 with TRBJ2-1, with TRBD2 matching 11 bases. This TCR was recovered from a male patient aged 5 to 17 who had a stem cell transplant for acute lymphoblastic leukemia, so the T cells may come from the graft donor. The CDR3 region is CASRSGRASFNEQFF. DNA of the CDR3: TGTGCCAGCCGTAGCGGGAGGGCCTCTTTCAATGAGCAGTTCTTC.